Presented here are 26 T cell receptor beta chains from one specimen sequenced in a study of T cell responses to AZD1222 COVID-19 vaccine. TCRdb's copy holds only in-frame clones and misses some; the assay was immunoSEQ multiplex PCR. The data show about 190,000 clones, 85% to 95% seen once. The specimen comprised peripheral blood, sampled 28 days after the second dose of the MenACWY control vaccine. The receptor source for this set is an adult who received the MenACWY meningococcal vaccine as a control.

Concerning this clone itself: Within the sample, other DNA sequences also encode this same CDR3. This rearrangement joins TRBV19 to TRBJ2-3, with 7 bases matching TRBD2. The CDR3 runs to 15 residues. Per the germline V gene, CDR1 is LNHDA and CDR2 is SQIVND (reference sequence). The trim removed 3 bases at V and 4 bases at J, leaving 7 bases unmatched. Here the CDR3 reads CASSIAGAGADTQYF. DNA for the CDR3: TGTGCCAGTAGTATTGCCGGTGCGGGAGCAGATACGCAGTATTTT.

The V gene is TRBV10-3, the J gene TRBJ1-2; 7 positions agree with TRBD1. The CDR3 is made up of 13 amino acids. Germline loops: CDR1 ENHRY, CDR2 SYGVKD. Germline trimming cut 4 bases from V and 11 bases from J; bases unmatched to any gene: 10. CDR3 protein: CAISGDSFLEYTF. DNA for the CDR3: TGTGCCATCAGTGGGGACAGCTTTCTGGAATACACCTTC.

The chain couples TRBV27 to TRBJ1-5; no clear D. This CDR3 region has 13 residues. CDR1 is MNHEY, CDR2 SMNVEV, per germline (reference sequence). The V end was cut by 3 bases, the J end by 4 bases, with 7 bases between. CDR3 sequence: CASSFSGNQPQHF. The CDR3 DNA sequence: TGTGCCAGCAGTTTCTCGGGGAATCAGCCCCAGCATTTT.

V is TRBV28 and J is TRBJ2-7, with D perhaps TRBD2 (6 bases). CDR1 and CDR2 from the germline V gene are MDHEN and SYDVKM. Trimming removed 7 bases at V and 4 bases at J, with 11 bases between. This CDR3 has 12 amino acids. This chain's CDR3 is CASTRGWYEQYF. The CDR3 bases are TGTGCCAGCACTCGGGGGTGGTACGAGCAGTACTTC.

The V and J genes are TRBV6-6 and TRBJ1-2; the D is unclear. CDR1 is MNHNY, CDR2 SVGAGI, per germline (reference sequence). The CDR3 has 13 residues. Trimming stripped 0 bases from V and 8 bases from J, with 10 bases between. The CDR3 coding sequence is TGTGCCAGCAGTTACTCCCGGGCTGGGGGCTACACCTTC. Encoded protein: CASSYSRAGGYTF.

This chain connects TRBV7-3 to TRBJ2-7; 12 bases are shared with TRBD2. Trimming took 1 base from V and 2 from J; bases not matched to a gene: 6. This CDR3 is built from 17 residues. Germline assignment: CDR1 SGHTA and CDR2 FQGTGA. CDR3 coding DNA: TGTGCCAGCAGCTTAAATGAGCTAGCGGGAGGGCCCTACGAGCAGTACTTC. It yields the protein CASSLNELAGGPYEQYF.

This chain connects TRBV2 to TRBJ2-3, with a possible D match to TRBD1 (5 bases). Germline lookup yields CDR1 SNHLY and CDR2 FYNNEI. Trimming removed 9 bases at V and 7 bases at J, with 11 bases between. This CDR3 is built from 11 residues. In nucleotides, the CDR3 is TGTGCCAGGGGGCTGGGGAATACGCAGTATTTT. It yields the protein CARGLGNTQYF.

This chain links TRBV4-2 with TRBJ1-6; maybe TRBD1 (6 bases). The CDR3 sequence is 15 residues long. Germline V gene data show CDR1 as LGHNA and CDR2 as YNFKEQ. The V end lost 0 bases, the J end lost 4 bases, and 7 bases lay between the germline ends. The CDR3 DNA reads as TGTGCCAGCAGCCAAGAAGGGGGGTATAATTCACCCCTCCACTTT. Its translation: CASSQEGGYNSPLHF.

This clone was observed once. V is TRBV25-1 and J is TRBJ2-7; D is unresolved. Germline-derived CDR1 and CDR2 are MGHDK and SYGVNS. The length of the CDR3 is 13 residues. V lost 6 bases to trimming and J lost 7 bases, with 16 bases between them. This chain's CDR3 is CASRRTGSCEQYF. DNA of the CDR3: TGTGCCAGCAGACGGACGGGTTCATGTGAGCAGTACTTC.

V usage is TRBV21-1 and J usage is TRBJ2-2; the D call of TRBD2 is as the table states it, not checked on the DNA. TRBV21-1 is listed as a pseudogene. This CDR3 has 13 residues. This chain's CDR3 is CASSPGSSGELFF. The CDR3 region has the DNA TGTGCCAGCAGCCCCGGGAGCTCCGGGGAGCTGTTTTTT.

V gene TRBV6-6 combines with J gene TRBJ1-4, with 7 positions matching TRBD1. CDR1 is MNHNY and CDR2 is SVGAGI in the germline V gene (reference sequence). The CDR3 spans 14 residues. The J segment lost 8 bases and the V segment lost 6 bases, leaving 9 bases of the junction unmatched. CDR3 region: CASRSRQGHEKLFF. The CDR3 DNA follows: TGTGCCAGCAGGTCGAGACAGGGACACGAAAAACTGTTTTTT.

This clone was seen a single time. The V and J genes are TRBV24-1 and TRBJ2-1; D possibly uses TRBD1 or TRBD2 (5 bases each). V was clipped by 10 bases and J by 0 bases, with 12 bases between them. The CDR3 sequence is 14 residues long. Germline assignment: CDR1 KGHDR and CDR2 SFDVKD. The CDR3 loop reads CATGTRGSYNEQFF. CDR3 coding DNA: TGTGCCACTGGGACGAGGGGCTCCTACAATGAGCAGTTCTTC.

The gene calls are TRBV2 and TRBJ2-2, with a possible D match to TRBD1 (6 bases). CDR1 SNHLY and CDR2 FYNNEI come from the germline V gene. The CDR3 consists of 13 residues. With 10 bases removed from V and 4 bases from J, the gap between germline ends came to 13 bases. Here the CDR3 reads CAIWGRITGELFF. The CDR3 DNA reads TGTGCCATCTGGGGGCGAATCACCGGGGAGCTGTTTTTT.

This chain connects TRBV5-4 to TRBJ1-1; D is undetermined. Trimming took 0 bases from V and 4 from J, leaving 10 bases between them. Germline CDR1 SGHNT, CDR2 YYREEE (reference sequence). CDR3 length: 14 residues. The CDR3 nucleotides are TGTGCCAGCAGCTTGGAGTTTGGGAGCACTGAAGCTTTCTTT. Translated, it gives CASSLEFGSTEAFF.

The V and J genes are TRBV6-2 or TRBV6-3 and TRBJ2-1; D gene uncertain. Germline CDR1 is MNHEY and CDR2 is SVGEGT. The CDR3 spans 11 residues. V was shortened by 5 bases and J by 8 bases, with 7 bases between the two germline ends. The DNA for the CDR3 is TGTGCCAGCAGTCCCTTGGATGAGCAGTTCTTC. Translating gives CASSPLDEQFF.

DNA for the CDR3: TGCGCCAGCAGCCCCTATACCCGGGGGACGGTCGATAATTCACCCCTCCACTTT. Encoded protein: CASSPYTRGTVDNSPLHF. The chain carries TRBV5-1 and TRBJ1-6; tentative D call: TRBD1 (5 bases). This CDR3 has 18 amino acids. The V and J ends lost 4 bases and 5 bases respectively, with 22 bases between them. From germline, CDR1 is SGHRS and CDR2 YFSETQ.

The chain employs TRBV11-2 and TRBJ1-3, with TRBD1 identical over 11 bases. Germline CDR1 SGHAT, CDR2 FQNNGV. The length of the CDR3 is 17 residues. V trimming: 6 bases; J trimming: 4 bases; junction bases outside the gene matches: 11. The DNA for the CDR3 is TGTGCCAGCAGACCCCTAGGACAGGGGGCGCGAGGAAACACCATATATTTT. This codes for CASRPLGQGARGNTIYF.

The genes are TRBV7-3 and TRBJ1-1; D is possibly TRBD1 (5 bases). Germline CDR1 is SGHTA and CDR2 is FQGTGA. V lost 0 bases and J 3 bases, leaving 8 bases between the germline ends. The CDR3 length is 14 residues. CDR3 region: CASSLTGGHTEAFF. The CDR3 DNA sequence: TGTGCCAGCAGCTTAACCGGGGGACACACTGAAGCTTTCTTT.

The CDR3 reads CSVDNQGNTGELFF. Here the CDR3 DNA reads TGCAGCGTTGACAACCAGGGTAACACCGGGGAGCTGTTTTTT. The rearrangement joins TRBV29-1 to TRBJ2-2, with D possibly TRBD1 on 5 matching bases. Germline V CDR1 and CDR2: SQVTM, ANQGSEA. Trimming shortened V by 3 bases and J by 2 bases, and 10 bases separated the two germline ends. The length of the CDR3 is 14 residues.

The chain links TRBV7-3 to TRBJ2-1; 9 positions match TRBD2. The germline gives CDR1 SGHTA, CDR2 FQGTGA. Trimming cost V 2 bases and J 4 bases; bases outside gene matches: 6. The CDR3 is 16 residues long. CDR3 amino acids: CASSLASGTPYNEQFF. Here the CDR3 DNA reads TGTGCCAGCAGCTTAGCTAGCGGGACCCCGTACAATGAGCAGTTCTTC. The full variable domain, rest sourced from reference TRBV7-3 and TRBJ2-1, is GAGVSQTPSNKVTEKGKYVELRCDPISGHTALYWYRQSLGQGPEFLIYFQGTGAADDSGLPNDRFFAVRPEGSVSTLKIQRTERGDSAVYLCASSLASGTPYNEQFFGPGTRLTVL.

With regard to this clone: The sample contains more than one DNA sequence encoding this CDR3. The rearrangement joins TRBV27 to TRBJ2-1, with a possible D match to TRBD2 (6 bases). V was shortened by 5 bases and J by 3 bases, with 11 bases between the two germline ends. This CDR3 is 14 amino acids long. Germline loops: CDR1 MNHEY, CDR2 SMNVEV (reference sequence). CDR3 amino acids: CASSLGTLYNEQFF. The CDR3 DNA reads as TGTGCCAGCAGTCTTGGGACTCTCTACAATGAGCAGTTCTTC.

This clone was counted a few times. The chain is built from TRBV7-2 and TRBJ1-5, with D possibly matching TRBD1 (5 bases). The CDR3 length is 15 residues. Germline loops: CDR1 SGHTA, CDR2 FQGNSA. Trimming stripped 4 bases from V and 0 bases from J, with 10 bases between. CDR3 sequence (DNA): TGTGCCAGCAGCTCGACAGAAAATAGCAATCAGCCCCAGCATTTT. It is translated as CASSSTENSNQPQHF.

The CDR3 coding sequence is TGTGCCAGCAGTGACCAGACAGGGGTTTCCTATGGCTACACCTTC. Its translation is CASSDQTGVSYGYTF. V gene TRBV6-1 combines with J gene TRBJ1-2; 8 bases line up with TRBD1. The CDR3 has 15 residues. Germline V lookup: CDR1 MNHNS, CDR2 SASEGT. The trim removed 3 bases at V and 4 bases at J, leaving 7 bases unmatched.

The rearrangement uses TRBV25-1 and TRBJ1-4; D is perhaps TRBD1 (5 bases). This CDR3 spans 17 amino acids. The germline V and J ends were trimmed by 4 bases and 0 bases, with 15 bases remaining between them. The germline gives CDR1 MGHDK, CDR2 SYGVNS. The chain's CDR3 is CASSAAEGIATNEKLFF. CDR3 coding DNA: TGTGCCAGCAGTGCGGCTGAGGGGATTGCAACTAATGAAAAACTGTTTTTT.

This clone is a singleton in its sample. This CDR3 reads CASSQGVGAFNEQYF. CDR3 DNA sequence: TGTGCCAGCAGCCAAGGGGTAGGGGCGTTCAACGAGCAGTACTTC. V usage is TRBV14 and J usage is TRBJ2-7; D perhaps matches TRBD1 (5 bases). Trimming removed 1 base at V and 5 bases at J, with 15 bases between. This CDR3 region has 15 residues. Germline loops: CDR1 SGHDN, CDR2 FVKESK.

The chain uses TRBV11-2 and TRBJ1-2; 7 bases align to TRBD1. This CDR3 contains 13 residues. Trimming cost V 3 bases and J 4 bases; bases outside gene matches: 2. Germline CDR1 is SGHAT and CDR2 is FQNNGV. Here the CDR3 DNA reads TGTGCCAGCAGCTTGAGGGGGCTCTATGGCTACACCTTC. The encoded protein is CASSLRGLYGYTF.